A selection of T cell receptor beta chains follows, all from one sample in a study of blood T cells in healthy people across ages. TCRdb re-analysed the 5' RACE reads in MiXCR, keeping a single row per CDR3 protein. The top ten clones hold over 35% of a sample with approximately 600,000 distinct CDR3 sequences, around three fifths of them seen once. The sample consisted of blood. Receptors were obtained from a man between 60 and 75 years old in good health. CDR3s include the opening cysteine and the closing phenylalanine or tryptophan. The D gene is left open where the match is weak. A row's size may be missing; if present it is once, few, many or a size class.

TGTGCCAGCAGTGAAGGAAGTCTAGCGGGGCGGACCTGGGAGACCCAGTACTTC	CASSEGSLAGRTWETQYF	.	TRBD2	TRBV6-1	TRBJ2-5
TGTGCCAGCAGCCAAGGGACAGGCGATGGGATCTACGAGCAGTACTTC	CASSQGTGDGIYEQYF	.	TRBD1	TRBV3-1	TRBJ2-7
TGTGCCAGCAGCCTCGGACAGGCGGGTGAGCAGTACTTC	CASSLGQAGEQYF	.	TRBD1	TRBV11-3	TRBJ2-5
TGTGCCAGCAGCTTCAGCGGGGGGAAACAAGAGACCCAGTACTTC	CASSFSGGKQETQYF	.	TRBD2	TRBV11-2	TRBJ2-5
TGCGCCAGCAGCCGGGCGGACCTCCAAGAGACCCAGTACTTC	CASSRADLQETQYF	.	.	TRBV5-1	TRBJ2-5
TGTGCCAGCAGCTTAGTCGGATGGCGGACAGGGGTTGGGGCCAACGTCCTGACTTTC	CASSLVGWRTGVGANVLTF	few	TRBD1	TRBV7-9	TRBJ2-6
TGCGCCAGCAGCTTGAGGCAGGGGGAGAATGAGCAGTTCTTC	CASSLRQGENEQFF	once	TRBD1	TRBV5-1	TRBJ2-1
TGTGCCAGCAATAAGCGGGGGGGCCAAGAGACCCAGTACTTC	CASNKRGGQETQYF	.	TRBD2	TRBV2	TRBJ2-5
TGTGCCAGCAGTGGCAGGGTTGGTGAGCAGTTCTTC	CASSGRVGEQFF	few	.	TRBV25-1	TRBJ2-1
TGTGCCAGCTCACCTATTCAGGGAACGAACACTGAAGCTTTCTTT	CASSPIQGTNTEAFF	.	.	TRBV18	TRBJ1-1
TGCAGCGTTGAGGGCAGGGGGCACTATGGCTACACCTTC	CSVEGRGHYGYTF	.	TRBD1	TRBV29-1	TRBJ1-2
TGTGCCAGCAGTCTCACAGGGGGCTCTGAAGCTTTCTTT	CASSLTGGSEAFF	.	TRBD1	TRBV25-1	TRBJ1-1
TGCAGTGCTAGTAGGGCCTTCTATGGCTACACCTTC	CSASRAFYGYTF	once	.	TRBV20-1	TRBJ1-2
TGCGCCAGCAGCCAAGTTCCAGGGCCCGAGCAGTACTTC	CASSQVPGPEQYF	.	.	TRBV4-1	TRBJ2-7
TGTGCCAGCACCCCCTTGTGGAGTGCCAAAGAGACCCAGTACTTC	CASTPLWSAKETQYF	once	.	TRBV6-1	TRBJ2-5
TGCAGTGCTATAGAGCCCGGGACAGCCAACACTGAAGCTTTCTTT	CSAIEPGTANTEAFF	once	TRBD1	TRBV20-1	TRBJ1-1
TGTGCCACCCACAGGTTCACCGGGGTGCTGTTTTTT	CATHRFTGVLFF	.	.	TRBV25-1	TRBJ2-2
TGCAGCGTTGAAGAGGTCCGGGAGCAGTTCTTC	CSVEEVREQFF	.	.	TRBV29-1	TRBJ2-1
TGTGCCAGCAGCTCTTCGAGGAGGGGGCCCGGCTACACCTTC	CASSSSRRGPGYTF	.	TRBD1	TRBV7-2	TRBJ1-2
TGTGCCAGCAGTTACTCGGAGGGATCCGGGGAGCTGTTTTTT	CASSYSEGSGELFF	.	.	TRBV6-5	TRBJ2-2
TGTGCCAGCAGTAAACCAGGACGGACCTACGAGCAGTACTTC	CASSKPGRTYEQYF	few	.	TRBV6-2/TRBV6-3	TRBJ2-7
TGTGCCATCAGTCCGACTAGCGGGGCTTACGAGCAGTACTTC	CAISPTSGAYEQYF	.	TRBD2	TRBV10-3	TRBJ2-7
TGCGCCAGCAGCTTACTCCTCAGGGGTGTGCAGTACTTC	CASSLLLRGVQYF	few	.	TRBV5-1	TRBJ2-7
TGTGCCAGCAGCGAAACTAGCCAAGAGACCCAGTACTTC	CASSETSQETQYF	many	.	TRBV11-2	TRBJ2-5
TGCGCCAGCAGCTTGGTAGGACTAGCGGGGAATCAGTACTTC	CASSLVGLAGNQYF	many	TRBD2	TRBV5-1	TRBJ2-5
TGTGCCATCAGTCCCTCCGGGGACTATGGCTACACCTTC	CAISPSGDYGYTF	few	.	TRBV10-3	TRBJ1-2
TGCAGTGCTCCCGATTCTGGGGCCAACGTCCTGACTTTC	CSAPDSGANVLTF	.	.	TRBV20-1	TRBJ2-6
TGTGCCACCCTCGGGCGGTACACAGATACGCAGTATTTT	CATLGRYTDTQYF	few	.	TRBV6-5	TRBJ2-3